This TCR beta chain emerged from a study of OX40 agonist ivuxolimab in advanced cancers. Turning to the study itself: Around 40% of patients had received prior checkpoint inhibitor therapy. Three patients responded partially, comprising one with hepatocellular carcinoma and two with cutaneous melanoma.

The CDR3 has 15 amino acids. V shed 2 bases and J 5 bases; nucleotides not matched to a gene: 7. The V gene's germline CDR1 is GTSNPN and CDR2 SVGIG (reference sequence). Patients were ineligible given autoimmune disease history or systemic immunosuppression. The sampling schedule covered blood at baseline, cycle 4 day 1, and cycle 7 day 1. This clone is classed as medium-sized. TCRdb keeps only in-frame clones here, not all; method: immunoSEQ multiplex PCR. The sample includes 15,000 or so clones, 70% to 90% seen only once; the top ten take 67%. The origin of this receptor is an adult with an advanced solid tumor such as melanoma, head and neck, liver or kidney cancer. This specimen was CD4+ or CD8+ T cells sorted from blood, taken in a trial of the OX40 agonist ivuxolimab. The chain has TRBV30 and TRBJ2-1, with TRBD1 identical over 9 bases. For the CDR3, the DNA is TGTGCCTGGAGTTCCGGGACAGGGAAAAACAATGAGCAGTTCTTC. Its translation is CAWSSGTGKNNEQFF.